The 14 T cell receptor beta chains presented below share a single source sample, sequenced in a study of neurological immune-mediated disorders. TCRdb recomputed calls from the 5' RACE reads with MiXCR, one row per CDR3 protein. This table has roughly 48,000 distinct CDR3 sequences, approximately 5.8% appearing once. Input material: CD4+ T cells from blood. All receptors come from a young woman with multiple sclerosis.

This clonotype has ten or more counts. The rearrangement links TRBV5-1 to TRBJ2-7; a possible D gene is TRBD1 (6 bases). Trimming shortened V by 2 bases and J by 0 bases, and 9 bases separated the two germline ends. The CDR3 is 14 amino acids. The germline CDR1 and CDR2 sequences are SGHRS and YFSETQ. The CDR3 nucleotides are TGCGCCAGCAGCTTACAGGGTAGCTCCTACGAGCAGTACTTC. This sequence encodes CASSLQGSSYEQYF. The full variable domain, its missing parts supplied by reference TRBV5-1 and TRBJ2-7, is KAGVTQTPRYLIKTRGQQVTLSCSPISGHRSVSWYQQTPGQGLQFLFEYFSETQRNKGNFPGRFSGRQFSNSRSEMNVSTLELGDSALYLCASSLQGSSYEQYFGPGTRLTVT.

This clonotype has at least ten counts. The genes are TRBV2 and TRBJ1-2; the D is unclear. CDR3 length: 12 residues. CDR1 and CDR2 from the germline V gene are SNHLY and FYNNEI. Trimming pared 6 bases from V and 3 bases from J, leaving 8 bases between. CDR3 amino acids: CASSQDHYGYTF. The CDR3 DNA reads TGTGCCAGCAGCCAGGATCACTATGGCTACACCTTC.

This clonotype came up many times. This CDR3 is CSAGPPGRDTQYF. The DNA for the CDR3 is TGCAGTGCGGGCCCCCCGGGTAGAGATACGCAGTATTTT. V and J are TRBV20-1 and TRBJ2-3; no clear D. The CDR3 is made up of 13 amino acids. Germline V gene lookup returns CDR1 DFQATT and CDR2 SNEGSKA (reference sequence). V lost 6 bases and J 5 bases, leaving 15 bases between the germline ends.

This clonotype occurred a few times. CDR3 sequence: CAAASGRAYNEQFF. CDR3 sequence (DNA): TGTGCCGCCGCTAGCGGGAGGGCCTACAATGAGCAGTTCTTC. The chain recombines TRBV30 with TRBJ2-1; 12 bases agree with TRBD2. V lost 8 bases, J lost 2 bases, and 4 bases stayed unmatched. This CDR3 is 14 amino acids long. Germline values: CDR1 GTSNPN, CDR2 SVGIG (reference sequence).

The chain uses TRBV19 and TRBJ2-1, with 7 bases aligning to TRBD2. Looked up from germline, CDR1 is LNHDA and CDR2 is SQIVND (reference sequence). The CDR3 is 13 amino acids. The trim removed 6 bases at V and 2 bases at J, leaving 1 base unmatched. In nucleotides, the CDR3 is TGTGCCAGTAGCGGGGGGACCTACAATGAGCAGTTCTTC. It encodes CASSGGTYNEQFF.

This clonotype was counted ten times or more. V gene TRBV29-1 combines with J gene TRBJ2-3; 8 nucleotides match TRBD2. V gave up 6 bases and J gave up 2 bases; unmatched junction bases: 7. The germline gives CDR1 SQVTM, CDR2 ANQGSEA. This CDR3 comprises 14 residues. CDR3 DNA sequence: TGCAGCGTCCGGCGGGGGGCCAACACAGATACGCAGTATTTT. Amino acids: CSVRRGANTDTQYF.

Many counts were recorded for this clonotype. The J gene is TRBJ2-5, the V gene TRBV7-3; the match to TRBD2 covers 10 bases. V was clipped by 0 bases and J by 5 bases; unmatched bases: 6. Germline values: CDR1 SGHTA, CDR2 FQGTGA. The CDR3 contains 16 residues. The DNA for the CDR3 is TGTGCCAGCAGCTTAACGGGTGCTAGCGGGGGTGAGACCCAGTACTTC. Its protein is CASSLTGASGGETQYF. Filled out from reference TRBV7-3 and TRBJ2-5, the complete variable domain reads GAGVSQTPSNKVTEKGKYVELRCDPISGHTALYWYRQSLGQGPEFLIYFQGTGAADDSGLPNDRFFAVRPEGSVSTLKIQRTERGDSAVYLCASSLTGASGGETQYFGPGTRLLVL.

The table lists this clonotype with many counts. This sequence joins TRBV29-1 and TRBJ2-5, with D uncertain. Trimming shortened V by 0 bases and J by 7 bases, and 18 bases separated the two germline ends. Per germline, CDR1 SQVTM and CDR2 ANQGSEA. The CDR3 sequence is 15 residues long. For the CDR3, the DNA is TGCAGCGTTGAAGATCCCAACGGACCAAGAGGGACCCAGTACTTC. This codes for CSVEDPNGPRGTQYF.

This clonotype appeared many times. V and J are TRBV7-2 and TRBJ2-2; D not certain. The CDR3 covers 12 residues. Germline-derived CDR1 and CDR2 are SGHTA and FQGNSA. Trimming removed 5 bases at V and 7 bases at J, with 8 bases between. The CDR3 loop reads CASSPFGGELFF. CDR3 DNA: TGTGCCAGCAGCCCCTTTGGCGGGGAGCTGTTTTTT.

In its sample, this clonotype was seen many times. This sequence joins TRBV7-2 and TRBJ2-7; 9 nucleotides align to TRBD1. This CDR3 spans 16 amino acids. Unmatched junction bases numbered 10, after V lost 1 base and J lost 6 bases. The germline V gene encodes CDR1 SGHTA and CDR2 FQGNSA. CDR3 in amino acids: CASSLGDRDRAVEQYF. DNA for the CDR3: TGTGCCAGCAGCTTAGGGGACCGGGACAGGGCAGTCGAGCAGTACTTC.

Many counts were recorded for this clonotype. The conserved closing phenylalanine or tryptophan is absent in this CDR3, likely reflecting a read error. The DNA is left out, because the CDR3 cannot be placed on it with certainty; the CDR3 is given as TCRdb lists it. This chain's CDR3 is CSARDRGNI. This chain uses TRBV20-1 with TRBJ1-1; the DNA was not compared with TRBD1, the D call given in the table. Germline loops: CDR1 DFQATT, CDR2 SNEGSKA (reference sequence). Termini included, the CDR3 measures 9 amino acids.

In its sample, this clonotype ranks as medium-sized. This chain connects TRBV5-1 to TRBJ2-7; D is ambiguous. This CDR3 contains 15 residues. Germline assignment: CDR1 SGHRS and CDR2 YFSETQ. Trimming removed 1 base from V and 3 bases from J, with 14 bases in between. CDR3 sequence: CASSLSPGGLYEQYV. CDR3 nucleotides: TGCGCCAGCAGCTTGTCGCCCGGTGGGCTCTACGAGCAGTACGTC.

This clonotype was recorded a few times. This chain joins TRBV28 and TRBJ2-2; 11 nucleotides match TRBD2. There are 17 residues in the CDR3. CDR1 and CDR2 from the germline V gene are MDHEN and SYDVKM. The V and J ends lost 5 bases and 6 bases, in that order; junction bases with no gene match: 11. The DNA of the CDR3 is TGTGCCAGCAGTCCCTTCGTCCGGACTAGCGGGCCCGGGGAGCTGTTTTTT. Its protein is CASSPFVRTSGPGELFF.

This clonotype ranks as medium-sized. The V gene is TRBV5-1, the J gene TRBJ1-5; the D is unclear. The CDR3 covers 14 residues. Germline values: CDR1 SGHRS, CDR2 YFSETQ. The V and J ends lost 7 bases and 5 bases respectively, with 16 bases between them. The CDR3 coding sequence is TGCGCCAGCTCTGGTGGAGGGATAGATCAGCCCCAGCATTTT. It translates to CASSGGGIDQPQHF.